One sample yielded the 11 T cell receptor beta chains listed below, sequenced in a study of cytomegalovirus exposure and HLA in healthy donors. PCR primers comprised 60 Vbeta and 13 Jbeta primers. Assay: immunoSEQ multiplex PCR; the TCRdb copy retains only in-frame clones and omits some. The profile covers about 190,000 clones, with about four fifths appearing a single time and approximately 4.6% taken by the ten largest. The sample taken for sequencing was PBMCs. The receptors originated from a man younger than 40 in good health and CMV-seropositive.

Note on this clone: A junction boundary mismatches the germline segment, possibly from a read error. This sequence joins TRBV7-9 and TRBJ1-4; D is ambiguous. The CDR3 has 15 amino acids. Germline V lookup: CDR1 SEHNR, CDR2 FQNEAQ (reference sequence). For the CDR3, the DNA is TGTTCCAGCAGCTTATTGGCTGCTACTAATGAAAAACTGTTTTTT. Protein sequence: CSSSLLAATNEKLFF.

In this sample, this clone turned up once. The chain has TRBV10-3 and TRBJ2-7; TRBD2 matches 7 bases. From germline, CDR1 is ENHRY and CDR2 SYGVKD. V lost 7 bases and J lost 1; bases outside the gene matches: 4. CDR3 size: 13 residues. Here the CDR3 DNA reads TGTGCCATCACTGGCGGGAGTTCCTACGAGCAGTACTTC. This gives the protein CAITGGSSYEQYF.

Comments on this clone: An end of the junction differs from the germline gene, which may be a read error. The J gene is TRBJ2-3, the V gene TRBV12-5, with a possible D match to TRBD2 (6 bases). Germline-derived CDR1 and CDR2 are LGHNT and FRNRAP. The CDR3 contains 16 residues. The CDR3: CASGLGTRGFADTQYF. In nucleotides, the CDR3 is TGTGCTAGTGGCTTGGGGACCCGGGGGTTCGCAGATACGCAGTATTTT. Full variable domain (missing parts from reference TRBV12-5 and TRBJ2-3): DARVTQTPRHKVTEMGQEVTMRCQPILGHNTVFWYRQTMMQGLELLAYFRNRAPLDDSGMPKDRFSAEMPDATLATLKIQPSEPRDSAVYFCASGLGTRGFADTQYFGPGTRLTVL.

This clone has only a few counts. The J gene is TRBJ2-1, the V gene TRBV7-9; TRBD2 is a possible D gene (6 bases). From germline, CDR1 is SEHNR and CDR2 FQNEAQ (reference sequence). The CDR3 sequence is 14 residues long. V was pared by 5 bases and J by 4 bases, with 12 bases between. CDR3 nucleotides: TGTGCCAGCAGCACCAACGGGAGATACAATGAGCAGTTCTTC. Translating gives CASSTNGRYNEQFF.

J is TRBJ1-1 and V is TRBV23-1, with a weak D call TRBD1 (5 bases). TRBV23-1 qualifies as an ORF whose function is uncertain. CDR3 length: 16 residues. Trimming pared 3 bases from V and 5 bases from J, leaving 19 bases between. The CDR3 region is CASSQSAGWGGTEAFF. In nucleotides, the CDR3 is TGCGCCAGCAGTCAGTCCGCGGGGTGGGGGGGGACTGAAGCTTTCTTT.

The chain carries TRBV25-1 and TRBJ2-5; 10 nucleotides align to TRBD2. This CDR3 has 17 amino acids. Germline values: CDR1 MGHDK, CDR2 SYGVNS. The V and J ends lost 4 bases and 0 bases, in that order; junction bases with no gene match: 8. The CDR3 coding sequence is TGTGCCAGCAGTGTGGGACTAGCGCAAGGGTACCAAGAGACCCAGTACTTC. The encoded protein is CASSVGLAQGYQETQYF.

The chain is built from TRBV19 and TRBJ2-3; 8 bases line up with TRBD1. After removal of 2 bases from V and 4 bases from J, the junction contained 5 bases not matched to a gene. CDR3 size: 15 residues. Germline assignment: CDR1 LNHDA and CDR2 SQIVND (reference sequence). CDR3 nucleotide sequence: TGTGCCAGTAGTATACAAGGACAGGGCCCAGATACGCAGTATTTT. Protein: CASSIQGQGPDTQYF.

J is TRBJ1-1 and V is TRBV30; D unresolved. V was pared by 5 bases and J by 4 bases, with 8 bases between. The CDR3 runs to 11 residues. Per germline, CDR1 GTSNPN and CDR2 SVGIG (reference sequence). CDR3 amino acids: CAWGRGTEAFF. CDR3 nucleotides: TGTGCCTGGGGCCGGGGCACTGAAGCTTTCTTT.

The rearrangement uses TRBV27 and TRBJ2-5; D remains ambiguous. V was trimmed by 0 bases and J by 5 bases, leaving 13 bases between them. The germline CDR1 and CDR2 sequences are MNHEY and SMNVEV (reference sequence). The CDR3 totals 15 residues. CDR3 residues: CASSLSWIAGETQYF. CDR3 sequence (DNA): TGTGCCAGCAGTTTATCGTGGATAGCCGGGGAGACCCAGTACTTC.

The chain is built from TRBV19 and TRBJ1-2; TRBD1 matches at 12 bases. Germline V gene data show CDR1 as LNHDA and CDR2 as SQIVND (reference sequence). The CDR3 covers 19 residues. V lost 3 bases to trimming and J lost 5 bases; unmatched junction nucleotides: 16. The CDR3 bases are TGTGCCAGTAGTATTTCCTCACACGCCGGGACAGGGGGCCGGTATGGCTACACCTTC. The encoded protein is CASSISSHAGTGGRYGYTF.

This clone has more than one count but fewer than ten. This chain links TRBV11-2 with TRBJ1-2, with 11 bases that match TRBD1. J lost 4 bases, V lost 8 bases, and 3 bases had no gene match. CDR1 is SGHAT, CDR2 FQNNGV, per germline. CDR3 length equals 13 residues. As DNA, the CDR3 is TGTGCCAGCCGGGACAGGGGGGCCTATGGCTACACCTTC. Its translation: CASRDRGAYGYTF. The variable domain in full, completed from reference TRBV11-2 and TRBJ1-2, reads EAGVAQSPRYKIIEKRQSVAFWCNPISGHATLYWYQQILGQGPKLLIQFQNNGVVDDSQLPKDRFSAERLKGVDSTLKIQPAKLEDSAVYLCASRDRGAYGYTFGSGTRLTVV.